This T cell receptor (beta chain) was sequenced for a study of PD-1 blockade in classical Hodgkin lymphoma (TCRdb year 2020). Notes on the research overall: Nivolumab dosing was 3 mg/kg intravenously every 2 weeks, continuing until either disease progression or unacceptable toxicity. A peripheral blood immune signature of response to PD-1 blockade in classical Hodgkin lymphoma was defined using TCR beta sequencing and CyTOF. Findings and caveats that apply to the study as a whole: Baseline TCR diversity was reported to be lower in newly diagnosed patients than in healthy donors, and even lower in relapsed/refractory patients. Lower diversity was observed in patients in whom nivolumab was started less than 1 year after ASCT, and these patients were excluded from later analyses so that confounding by immune reconstitution would be avoided. Baseline diversity similar to that of newly diagnosed patients was observed in trial patients achieving complete response, whereas significantly lower diversity was observed in partial responders and progressors. A significant rise by C4D1 was seen in CD4+ but not CD8+ TCR diversity (p=0.0027 vs p=0.16), with the rise being most apparent in complete responders (p=0.02). The study covered only a single clinical trial cohort, and the causes of the repertoire differences, possibly disease activity or prior therapy, were still not defined.

With respect to this clone: Its antigen is still unknown. No much larger clonotype is one base removed from it; base qualities were not supplied.

As encoded in the germline V gene, CDR1 is SGHTA while CDR2 is FQGTGA. Reading from cysteine to phenylalanine, the CDR3 counts 12 amino acids. This entry keeps only the CDR3 DNA: 36 bases, framed from base 1. V loses 1 base, J loses 6 bases, and the germline ends lie 4 bases apart. The Qiagen DNeasy kit was used to extract genomic DNA from unsorted PBMCs and from the negatively selected CD4+ and CD8+ fractions. Amplification of TCR beta CDR3 regions was done by immunoSEQ multiplex PCR with primers that anneal to V and J segments. A synthetic immune receptor repertoire was used to minimize amplification bias, and any residual bias was removed computationally once sequencing was done. As for the authors' bioinformatics: Custom Python scripts were used to quantify repertoire diversity as the Shannon entropy index. Unsorted, CD4+ and CD8+ repertoires were analyzed separately, except for combined analyses in which CD4+ and CD8+ sequences were merged in silico. Clonal expansion was defined as at least a 2-fold frequency increase after treatment relative to C1D1, with a pseudocount of 0.5 for undetected baseline clones. Clones with 0 or 1 copy at C1D1 were classified as singleton clones, and clones with 2 or more copies were classified as non-singleton clones. Clones expanded in unsorted samples were annotated as CD4+, CD8+ or unknown by matching protein sequences in sorted samples from the same patient. Wilcoxon tests on paired samples were used to test diversity changes from C1D1 to C4D1. This immuneACCESS table, as held by TCRdb, lists in-frame sequences with V and J called but not all clones. Of the missing ones, under half trace to an unresolved V gene in checked studies; the others have no known cause. The V and J calls and clone size were taken over from that table, and D and trimming were inferred from the DNA. This sample holds over 7,500 clones; 92% were observed only once. The top ten constitute over 12% of the sample.

Reading the label with the study, this specimen's time point is: cycle 1 day 1 (C1D1), immediately before nivolumab initiation. Every trial patient had relapsed following autologous stem cell transplantation, and prior brentuximab vedotin exposure was what differed among cohorts A, B and C. The trial cohort comprised more than 55 patients with relapsed/refractory classical Hodgkin lymphoma whose best overall responses were complete response, partial response or progressive disease. In the multi-cohort phase II CheckMate 205 trial, trial patients received single-agent nivolumab. An independent review committee assessed best overall response using the 2007 International Working Group response criteria. Trial PBMCs were collected immediately before nivolumab initiation (C1D1) and during therapy at cycle 2 day 1 and cycle 4 day 1. Peripheral blood was collected in 8 mL Vacutainer Cell Preparation Tubes, from which PBMCs were isolated by centrifugation and then cryopreserved.

This chain joins TRBV7-3 to TRBJ2-1; the D gene cannot be named for sure. This sequence was found in a human donor with classical Hodgkin lymphoma. Sequenced material: peripheral blood mononuclear cells (PBMCs), taken at baseline. The nucleotides read TGTGCCAGCAGCTTAAAGCCCAATGAGCAGTTCTTC. Translated, this gives CASSLKPNEQFF.